Below, 27 T cell receptor beta chains from the same sample are listed, as sequenced in a study of lymphopenia after photon versus proton radiotherapy. Sequencing used immunoSEQ multiplex PCR; TCRdb keeps in-frame clones, though not all of them. The sample holds about 22,000 clones, 92% seen once. The source material was peripheral blood, sampled from a patient treated with proton-based radiotherapy. All receptors come from a woman in her seventies with pancreatic cancer. Some clones in this sample may be carry-over from other donors' samples.

In its sample, this clone was seen once. This chain connects TRBV6-6 to TRBJ2-7; perhaps TRBD2 as D (6 bases). Between the trimmed V and J ends, which lost 4 bases and 5 bases, there was a span of 12 bases. Germline V gene lookup returns CDR1 MNHNY and CDR2 SVGAGI (reference sequence). The CDR3 totals 13 residues. CDR3 nucleotides: TGTGCCAGCAGTTCCTCGGGAGACCACGAGCAGTACTTC. As protein: CASSSSGDHEQYF.

This clone was picked up one time. V is TRBV10-2 and J is TRBJ2-1; 8 bases match TRBD1. The germline CDR1 and CDR2 sequences are WSHSY and SAAADI. CDR3 length equals 14 residues. The V gene end was trimmed by 6 bases and the J gene end by 7 bases; junction bases not matched to a gene: 8. The CDR3 DNA reads TGCGCCAGCAGAAAGGACAGGGAAGGAAATGAGCAGTTCTTC. Protein product: CASRKDREGNEQFF.

The chain is built from TRBV6-5 and TRBJ2-7, with a weak D call TRBD2 (5 bases). Germline V CDR1 and CDR2: MNHEY, SVGAGI. The V and J ends lost 6 bases and 4 bases respectively, with 10 bases between them. CDR3 length: 12 residues. The CDR3 loop reads CASRGVGYEQYF. The CDR3 nucleotides read TGTGCCAGCAGGGGAGTGGGGTACGAGCAGTACTTC.

The chain employs TRBV6-1 and TRBJ1-4, with 7 nucleotides matching TRBD1. With 6 bases clipped from V and 6 bases from J, the junction kept 10 bases outside the gene matches. The CDR3 length is 15 residues. CDR1 and CDR2 from the germline V gene are MNHNS and SASEGT. CDR3 sequence: CASRDRQGGDEKLFF. The CDR3 DNA reads as TGTGCCAGCAGGGACAGACAGGGTGGGGATGAAAAACTGTTTTTT.

V gene TRBV6-1 combines with J gene TRBJ1-2, with unresolved D. This CDR3 has 13 residues. The germline gives CDR1 MNHNS, CDR2 SASEGT. V was clipped by 4 bases and J by 7 bases, with 13 bases between them. The CDR3 loop is CASSGQRGSGYTF. The CDR3, as DNA: TGTGCCAGCAGTGGCCAGAGAGGGTCTGGCTACACCTTC.

The V and J genes are TRBV5-1 and TRBJ1-1; 7 bases map to TRBD1. The V gene's germline CDR1 is SGHRS and CDR2 YFSETQ. Unmatched junction bases numbered 3, after V lost 3 bases and J lost 1 base. The CDR3 covers 14 residues. As DNA, the CDR3 is TGCGCCAGCAGCTCCCGGACAGGGAACACTGAAGCTTTCTTT. This codes for CASSSRTGNTEAFF.

J is TRBJ2-7 and V is TRBV27; 7 nucleotides agree with TRBD2. The V gene's germline CDR1 is MNHEY and CDR2 SMNVEV (reference sequence). V gave up 3 bases and J gave up 3 bases; unmatched junction bases: 2. This CDR3 is 13 amino acids long. The CDR3: CASSFSSGYEQYF. Here the CDR3 DNA reads TGTGCCAGCAGTTTCTCTAGCGGCTACGAGCAGTACTTC.

The count of this clone is one. J is TRBJ2-5 and V is TRBV27; D not certain. The CDR3 consists of 12 residues. Trimming left V 5 bases short and J 0 bases short, with 4 bases between. Germline CDR1 MNHEY, CDR2 SMNVEV (reference sequence). The CDR3 DNA reads TGTGCCAGCAGTCCGTACCAAGAGACCCAGTACTTC. Translating gives CASSPYQETQYF.

The chain has TRBV5-1 and TRBJ2-3, with 7 nucleotides matching TRBD1. Germline values: CDR1 SGHRS, CDR2 YFSETQ. The CDR3 covers 18 residues. The V and J ends lost 4 bases and 2 bases, in that order; junction bases with no gene match: 16. CDR3 amino acids: CASSPRDTGAGSTDTQYF. The CDR3 DNA sequence: TGCGCCAGCAGCCCGAGAGACACAGGGGCCGGATCCACAGATACGCAGTATTTT.

This rearrangement joins TRBV28 to TRBJ2-3; the D gene is possibly TRBD1 (6 bases). Looked up from germline, CDR1 is MDHEN and CDR2 is SYDVKM. Trimming cost V 5 bases and J 4 bases, with 13 bases left between them. There are 14 residues in the CDR3. The CDR3, as DNA: TGTGCCAGCAGTGCCCAACAGGGACCAGATACGCAGTATTTT. Its translation: CASSAQQGPDTQYF.

The V and J genes are TRBV9 and TRBJ1-3; the D is unclear. Germline CDR1 SGDLS, CDR2 YYNGEE. Trimming removed 0 bases from V and 2 bases from J, with 9 bases in between. The CDR3 has 15 amino acids. As DNA, the CDR3 is TGTGCCAGCAGCGTAGGCTTCGGAGCTGGAAACACCATATATTTT. Translated: CASSVGFGAGNTIYF.

This clone showed up just once. The rearrangement links TRBV11-2 to TRBJ2-5, with D tentatively TRBD1 (5 bases). The V end lost 5 bases, the J end lost 2 bases, and 9 bases lay between the germline ends. The germline gives CDR1 SGHAT, CDR2 FQNNGV. The CDR3 has 13 amino acids. The CDR3 here is CASSQGHQETQYF. The CDR3 coding sequence is TGTGCCAGCAGCCAGGGCCATCAAGAGACCCAGTACTTC.

V and J are TRBV10-3 and TRBJ2-6; 10 bases map to TRBD1. J gave up 0 bases and V 4 bases, and 9 bases lay outside the gene matches. From germline, CDR1 is ENHRY and CDR2 SYGVKD. The CDR3 spans 19 residues. The CDR3 loop is CAISGQTGGDISGANVLTF. Here the CDR3 DNA reads TGTGCCATCAGTGGGCAGACAGGGGGCGATATCTCTGGGGCCAACGTCCTGACTTTC.

The chain uses TRBV6-5 and TRBJ1-5, with a weak D call TRBD1 (5 bases). V shed 10 bases and J shed 1 base, with 17 bases lying between them. CDR3 size: 15 residues. Germline assignment: CDR1 MNHEY and CDR2 SVGAGI. This chain's CDR3 is CATSRGDGSNQPQHF. The CDR3 bases are TGTGCCACTTCAAGAGGGGATGGGAGCAATCAGCCCCAGCATTTT.

The CDR3 spells CASSLPSGISYEQFF. DNA for the CDR3: TGTGCCAGCAGCTTACCTAGCGGGATATCATATGAGCAGTTCTTC. The chain recombines TRBV7-8 with TRBJ2-1, with 9 bases identical to TRBD2. The germline CDR1 and CDR2 sequences are SGHVS and FQNEAQ. Losses at the gene ends were 2 bases for V and 8 bases for J; bases not matched to a gene: 7. The CDR3 totals 15 residues.

The chain links TRBV9 to TRBJ1-2, with D possibly being TRBD1 (5 bases). CDR1 SGDLS and CDR2 YYNGEE come from the germline V gene. The CDR3 length is 15 residues. V was cut by 1 base and J by 0 bases, with 10 bases left in between. CDR3 DNA sequence: TGTGCCAGCAGCGTAACAGGAGCCTCTAACTATGGCTACACCTTC. Translating gives CASSVTGASNYGYTF.

This sequence joins TRBV4-1 and TRBJ1-2; weak D call: TRBD1 (6 bases). The germline V gene encodes CDR1 MGHRA and CDR2 YSYEKL. This CDR3 has 14 amino acids. V lost 0 bases to trimming and J lost 8 bases, with 13 bases between them. CDR3 nucleotides: TGCGCCAGCAGCCAAGAACAGGGAAAATGGGGCTACACCTTC. Encoded protein: CASSQEQGKWGYTF.

V gene TRBV9 combines with J gene TRBJ1-2; unclear D gene. The CDR3 loop spans 15 amino acids. Germline assignment: CDR1 SGDLS and CDR2 YYNGEE. V shed 4 bases and J shed 7 bases, with 20 bases lying between them. The CDR3 sequence: CASSPRSDGASGYTF. The CDR3 nucleotides are TGTGCCAGCAGCCCCCGGTCGGACGGAGCCTCTGGCTACACCTTC.

The V gene is TRBV5-1, the J gene TRBJ2-1; TRBD1 matches at 8 bases. The CDR3 spans 12 residues. V shed 0 bases and J 15 bases; nucleotides not matched to a gene: 5. The germline V gene encodes CDR1 SGHRS and CDR2 YFSETQ. The CDR3 sequence: CASSLAGGHRFF. The CDR3, as DNA: TGCGCCAGCAGCTTGGCAGGGGGCCATCGGTTCTTC.

This rearrangement joins TRBV5-1 to TRBJ1-1, with 8 bases lining up with TRBD1. Germline loops: CDR1 SGHRS, CDR2 YFSETQ. The ends lost 2 bases at V and 4 bases at J; junction bases unmatched: 1. This CDR3 has 13 amino acids. The CDR3 bases are TGCGCCAGCAGCTTTACAGGGGGCACTGAAGCTTTCTTT. As protein: CASSFTGGTEAFF. Looking up the rest from reference TRBV5-1 and TRBJ1-1 gives the full variable domain: KAGVTQTPRYLIKTRGQQVTLSCSPISGHRSVSWYQQTPGQGLQFLFEYFSETQRNKGNFPGRFSGRQFSNSRSEMNVSTLELGDSALYLCASSFTGGTEAFFGQGTRLTVV.

This clone was detected once. The J gene is TRBJ1-5, the V gene TRBV28; D remains unclear. V was pared by 2 bases and J by 4 bases, with 12 bases between. This CDR3 is 15 amino acids long. Germline CDR1 and CDR2: MDHEN and SYDVKM. CDR3 DNA: TGTGCCAGCAGTTTAGTCGGCCGGATAAATCAGCCCCAGCATTTT. Translating gives CASSLVGRINQPQHF.

The CDR3 reads CASSFRAQGDGYTF. The CDR3 region has the DNA TGTGCCAGCAGTTTTCGCGCACAGGGTGATGGCTACACCTTC. J is TRBJ1-2 and V is TRBV28, with D perhaps TRBD1 (6 bases). In germline, CDR1 is MDHEN, CDR2 SYDVKM. This CDR3 is built from 14 residues. Deletions cut 3 bases from V and 6 bases from J, with 14 bases between.

The chain joins TRBV19 to TRBJ1-4; 7 bases map to TRBD1. With 5 bases clipped from V and 0 bases from J, the junction kept 6 bases outside the gene matches. The CDR3 has 16 residues. Germline lookup yields CDR1 LNHDA and CDR2 SQIVND (reference sequence). The CDR3 region has the DNA TGTGCCAGTAGTTCCCGGACAGGCCCAACTAATGAAAAACTGTTTTTT. It translates to CASSSRTGPTNEKLFF.

The chain links TRBV5-5 to TRBJ2-1; 8 bases agree with TRBD2. Per germline, CDR1 SGHKS and CDR2 YYEKEE (reference sequence). The J segment lost 1 base and the V segment lost 4 bases, leaving 4 bases of the junction unmatched. This CDR3 spans 15 amino acids. Here the CDR3 DNA reads TGTGCCAGCAGCCTAAGCGGGAGTTCCTACAATGAGCAGTTCTTC. Protein product: CASSLSGSSYNEQFF.

As DNA, the CDR3 is TGTGCCAGCTCCCGGGACAGCAATCAGCCCCAGCATTTT. Protein product: CASSRDSNQPQHF. The rearrangement links TRBV2 to TRBJ1-5, with a possible D match to TRBD1 (5 bases). This CDR3 is built from 13 residues. Germline V gene sequence: CDR1 SNHLY, CDR2 FYNNEI. The V gene lost 8 bases and the J gene lost 1 base, with 9 bases spanning the gap.

This clone showed up just once. The chain employs TRBV2 and TRBJ2-5; 9 bases match TRBD1. The junction had 6 bases not matched to a gene; V was cut back by 6 bases and J by 4 bases. From germline, CDR1 is SNHLY and CDR2 FYNNEI. The CDR3 loop spans 14 amino acids. The CDR3 sequence is CASRDRGGLETQYF. As DNA, the CDR3 is TGTGCCAGCAGGGACAGGGGAGGGTTAGAGACCCAGTACTTC.

V is TRBV11-3 and J is TRBJ2-2; D ambiguous. Looked up from germline, CDR1 is SGHNT and CDR2 is YENEEA. The length of the CDR3 is 13 residues. Trimming shortened V by 1 base and J by 2 bases, and 2 bases separated the two germline ends. The CDR3 loop is CASSLVNTGELFF. The CDR3 nucleotides read TGTGCCAGCAGCTTAGTTAACACCGGGGAGCTGTTTTTT.